These 30 T cell receptor beta chains originate from one sample sequenced in a study of read filtering for tumor transcriptome and immune sequencing (dated by TCRdb to the early 2020s). TCRdb shows the sequencer as Illumina HiSeq 4000. TCR libraries were built from 300 to 450 ng RNA with the Immunoverse kit, using molecular barcoded adaptors covering alpha/delta and beta/gamma chains. Clones were called with MiXCR by TCRdb after fastp trimmed the public reads at Q25, and only in-frame beta chains were retained. Entries are consolidated by CDR3 protein sequence, retaining the most common genes and DNA. Here the sample has roughly 90,000 distinct CDR3 sequences; around 12% occur a single time. The top ten hold around 14% of the sample. Sequencing was done on a sample of a population of CD138-negative cells sorted from bone marrow. Reading the label with the study, this specimen's cell subset or site is: bone marrow mononuclear cells depleted of CD138+ plasma/myeloma cells by negative magnetic selection. These receptors all stem from a donor aged 40 or older with multiple myeloma.

This clonotype was counted at least ten times. V usage is TRBV5-1 and J usage is TRBJ1-2; no firm D call. The CDR3 is 14 amino acids. The germline V gene has CDR1 SGHRS and CDR2 YFSETQ. V gave up 3 bases and J gave up 1 base, with 10 bases separating them. CDR3 DNA sequence: TGCGCCAGCAGCTCTTCTATAATTAACTATGGCTACACCTTC. Translation gives CASSSSIINYGYTF.

This clonotype was counted ten times or more. This CDR3 reads CASRKTSGIGNTGELFF. The CDR3 nucleotides read TGTGCCAGCAGAAAGACTAGCGGGATAGGGAACACCGGGGAGCTGTTTTTT. The chain uses TRBV6-5 and TRBJ2-2; 11 positions agree with TRBD2. This CDR3 is built from 17 residues. Germline values: CDR1 MNHEY, CDR2 SVGAGI. V was pared by 6 bases and J by 1 base, with 7 bases of the junction left unmatched.

This clonotype showed up many times. The gene calls are TRBV5-1 and TRBJ2-1, with no clear D. Trimming pared 1 base from V and 4 bases from J, leaving 12 bases between. Per the germline V gene, CDR1 is SGHRS and CDR2 is YFSETQ. The CDR3 has 15 residues. The CDR3 loop is CASSLRDQIYNEQFF. In nucleotides, the CDR3 is TGCGCCAGCAGCTTGCGAGACCAGATATACAATGAGCAGTTCTTC.

This chain uses TRBV18 with TRBJ2-2; TRBD1 or TRBD2 may be the D gene (5 bases each). Germline assignment: CDR1 KGHSH and CDR2 LQKENI. V lost 5 bases, J lost 4 bases, and 8 bases lay in between. The CDR3 has 13 residues. CDR3 sequence reads: CASSEGSTGELFF. The CDR3 DNA is TGTGCCAGCTCAGAGGGGAGCACCGGGGAGCTGTTTTTT. The variable domain in full, with the rest retrieved from reference TRBV18 and TRBJ2-2, is NAGVMQNPRHLVRRRGQEARLRCSPMKGHSHVYWYRQLPEEGLKFMVYLQKENIIDESGMPKERFSAEFPKEGPSILRIQQVVRGDSAAYFCASSEGSTGELFFGEGSRLTVL.

This clonotype was seen many times. This rearrangement joins TRBV11-3 to TRBJ2-1; D may be TRBD2 (5 bases). CDR3 length equals 15 residues. Trimming cost V 2 bases and J 0 bases, with 8 bases left between them. Germline V CDR1 and CDR2: SGHNT, YENEEA. The CDR3 loop is CASSLYGSSYNEQFF. In DNA, the CDR3 is TGTGCCAGCAGCTTATATGGGAGCTCCTACAATGAGCAGTTCTTC.

On this clonotype itself: The likely explanation is a read error, given a far larger clone one base away. This sequence joins TRBV12-3 or TRBV12-4 and TRBJ2-1, with D unclear. The CDR3 is made up of 15 amino acids. CDR3 region: CAGSLAGGRYNEQFF. Written as DNA, the CDR3 is TGTGCCGGCAGTTTAGCTGGTGGACGGTACAATGAGCAGTTCTTC.

As regards this clonotype: Given the absence of the conserved phenylalanine or tryptophan at the CDR3 end, a read error is likely. V is TRBV29-1 and J is TRBJ1-1; D unclear. From germline, CDR1 is SQVTM and CDR2 ANQGSEA. The V and J ends lost 5 bases and 7 bases respectively, with 14 bases between them. The CDR3 consists of 12 residues. This CDR3 is CSVLGGLIEAFL. Here the CDR3 DNA reads TGCAGCGTTCTGGGAGGGCTCATTGAAGCTTTCCTT.

This clonotype appeared many times. V usage is TRBV10-3 and J usage is TRBJ2-1; TRBD2 matches at 7 bases. With V trimmed by 9 bases and J by 7 bases, 9 bases remained unmatched. Germline lookup yields CDR1 ENHRY and CDR2 SYGVKD. The length of the CDR3 is 13 residues. This CDR3 reads CAIWGGEDNEQFF. The CDR3 coding sequence is TGTGCCATATGGGGGGGTGAGGATAATGAGCAGTTCTTC.

This clonotype was recorded a few times. The chain carries TRBV14 and TRBJ1-1; unclear D gene. V lost 4 bases, J lost 8 bases, and 14 bases lay in between. The CDR3 is 13 amino acids. Germline values: CDR1 SGHDN, CDR2 FVKESK. This CDR3 is CASSPREGSEAFF. CDR3 sequence (DNA): TGTGCCAGCAGCCCCCGCGAAGGTTCCGAAGCTTTCTTT.

This clonotype was picked up a small number of times. A far larger clone is off by one base, so a read error is likely. The chain carries TRBV12-3 or TRBV12-4 and TRBJ2-3; D gene ambiguous. The CDR3 runs to 15 residues. Between the trimmed V and J ends, which lost 5 bases and 2 bases, there was a span of 14 bases. The CDR3 region is CASSLGQIYTDTQYF. CDR3 DNA: TGTGCCAGCAGTCTTGGCCAGATTTACACAGATACGCAGTATTTT.

In this sample, this clonotype turned up many times. The V call is TRBV7-9, the J call TRBJ2-1; the D gene is possibly TRBD2 (5 bases). The V end was cut by 5 bases, the J end by 0 bases, with 14 bases between. Germline V lookup: CDR1 SEHNR, CDR2 FQNEAQ (reference sequence). The CDR3 runs to 16 residues. The CDR3 protein is CASSARGRSSYNEQFF. The CDR3 bases are TGTGCCAGCAGCGCACGCGGGCGGAGCTCCTACAATGAGCAGTTCTTC.

Worth noting for this clonotype: A much larger clone sits a single nucleotide away, making a read error possible. V is TRBV7-2 and J is TRBJ2-3, with D possibly TRBD2 on 6 matching bases. Germline CDR1 SGHTA, CDR2 FQGNSA. This CDR3 has 12 residues. V was clipped by 5 bases and J by 8 bases, with 11 bases between them. CDR3 sequence: CASSVATSTQYF. CDR3 DNA: TGTGCCAGCAGCGTCGCGACTAGTACGCAGTATTTT.

The table lists this clonotype with many counts. The J gene is TRBJ1-5, the V gene TRBV19, with D uncertain. This CDR3 region has 17 residues. Trimming left V 6 bases short and J 2 bases short, with 20 bases between. Germline CDR1 reads LNHDA; CDR2 reads SQIVND (reference sequence). CDR3 sequence reads: CASRPPGVFGGNQPQHF. The CDR3 nucleotides read TGTGCCAGTAGACCCCCGGGCGTATTTGGAGGCAATCAGCCCCAGCATTTT.

This clonotype occurred many times. The rearrangement links TRBV5-1 to TRBJ2-2; TRBD1 matches at 11 bases. Trimming cost V 0 bases and J 0 bases; bases outside gene matches: 4. Looked up from germline, CDR1 is SGHRS and CDR2 is YFSETQ. CDR3 length: 18 amino acids. For the CDR3, the DNA is TGCGCCAGCAGCTTGGCAAGGACAGGGGGCGCGAACACCGGGGAGCTGTTTTTT. Translated: CASSLARTGGANTGELFF.

The CDR3 protein is CSARGPSEIPPYEQYF. The CDR3 bases are TGCAGTGCTAGAGGGCCTTCGGAGATCCCGCCTTACGAGCAGTACTTC. This chain joins TRBV20-1 and TRBJ2-7; D uncertain. The CDR3 runs 16 residues. Germline CDR1 DFQATT, CDR2 SNEGSKA (reference sequence). Trimming pared 1 base from V and 4 bases from J, leaving 20 bases between.

In this sample, this clonotype turned up many times. The genes are TRBV20-1 and TRBJ2-7; D gene unclear. In germline, CDR1 is DFQATT, CDR2 SNEGSKA (reference sequence). The CDR3 extends over 11 amino acids. Trimming removed 1 base from V and 3 bases from J, with 4 bases in between. CDR3 sequence reads: CSARADYEQYF. CDR3 coding DNA: TGCAGTGCTAGAGCGGACTACGAGCAGTACTTC.

This clonotype was counted at least ten times. The chain has TRBV5-1 and TRBJ2-3, with a tentative D call TRBD2 (6 bases). This CDR3 is built from 14 residues. Germline CDR1 is SGHRS and CDR2 is YFSETQ. Trimming removed 0 bases at V and 2 bases at J, with 7 bases between. CDR3 protein: CASSLGDFTDTQYF. CDR3 in DNA: TGCGCCAGCAGCTTGGGGGACTTCACAGATACGCAGTATTTT.

This clonotype was observed at least ten times. This rearrangement joins TRBV12-3 or TRBV12-4 to TRBJ2-3; weak D call: TRBD2 (5 bases). This CDR3 has 12 amino acids. Trimming left V 5 bases short and J 5 bases short, with 8 bases between. For the CDR3, the DNA is TGTGCCAGCAGTGTAACTAGAGATACGCAGTATTTT. Translation gives CASSVTRDTQYF.

Only a few counts were recorded for this clonotype. This may be a read error: a much more frequent sequence differs by one nucleotide. The V gene is TRBV2, the J gene TRBJ2-7; D gene ambiguous. This CDR3 has 12 amino acids. CDR1 is SNHLY and CDR2 is FYNNEI in the germline V gene. The CDR3 region has the DNA TGTGCCCGCAGTGAACCCTTGACAAAGCAGTACTTC. The encoded protein is CARSEPLTKQYF.

Many counts were recorded for this clonotype. V usage is TRBV7-9 and J usage is TRBJ1-1; maybe TRBD1 (5 bases). CDR1 SEHNR and CDR2 FQNEAQ come from the germline V gene (reference sequence). The CDR3 consists of 14 residues. The germline V and J ends were trimmed by 7 bases and 5 bases, with 17 bases remaining between them. Here the CDR3 DNA reads TGTGCCAGCACGCCGGCGGCAGGGAAGACTGAAGCTTTCTTT. This codes for CASTPAAGKTEAFF.

CDR3 nucleotide sequence: TGTGCCAGCAGCTTAACCACCTTAGGTTTGAAAAACATTCAGTACTTC. It encodes CASSLTTLGLKNIQYF. The chain combines TRBV7-9 with TRBJ2-4, with D unclear. The CDR3 covers 16 residues. V dropped 2 bases and J dropped 4 bases, with 15 bases sitting between them. Germline CDR1 reads SEHNR; CDR2 reads FQNEAQ (reference sequence).

This clonotype appeared many times. The chain employs TRBV5-1 and TRBJ1-1; 12 bases are a match to TRBD1. The length of the CDR3 is 19 residues. Germline CDR1 SGHRS, CDR2 YFSETQ. V was pared by 0 bases and J by 0 bases, with 9 bases of the junction left unmatched. CDR3 amino acids: CASSLGVAGTGGMNTEAFF. The CDR3 DNA is TGCGCCAGCAGCTTGGGAGTTGCTGGGACAGGGGGCATGAACACTGAAGCTTTCTTT. Combining the CDR3 with reference TRBV5-1 and TRBJ1-1 gives the whole variable domain KAGVTQTPRYLIKTRGQQVTLSCSPISGHRSVSWYQQTPGQGLQFLFEYFSETQRNKGNFPGRFSGRQFSNSRSEMNVSTLELGDSALYLCASSLGVAGTGGMNTEAFFGQGTRLTVV.

This clonotype was observed at least ten times. The rearrangement links TRBV5-1 to TRBJ2-2, with TRBD1 matching over 7 bases. Trimming at V came to 1 base and at J to 3 bases, leaving 3 bases not matched to a gene. This CDR3 region has 15 residues. CDR1 and CDR2 from the germline V gene are SGHRS and YFSETQ. CDR3 DNA: TGCGCCAGCAGCTTGAAACAGGGGTACACCGGGGAGCTGTTTTTT. This sequence encodes CASSLKQGYTGELFF.

This clonotype turned up a few times. A much bigger clone sits one base away, suggesting this may be a read error. V usage is TRBV5-1 and J usage is TRBJ2-3; a possible D gene is TRBD2 (7 bases). The CDR3 contains 17 residues. V shed 4 bases and J shed 0 bases, with 18 bases lying between them. Germline V gene data show CDR1 as SGHRS and CDR2 as YFSETQ. This chain's CDR3 is CASSPWGGGTSTDTQYF. CDR3 in DNA: TGCGCCAGCAGCCCCTGGGGGGGCGGAACTAGCACAGATACGCAGTATTTT.

In the case of this clonotype: A much larger clone sits a single nucleotide away, making a read error possible. This CDR3 is missing its conserved last phenylalanine or tryptophan, likely due to a read error. This chain uses TRBV12-3 or TRBV12-4 with TRBJ2-2, with 8 nucleotides matching TRBD1. The CDR3 totals 18 residues. The V and J ends lost 7 bases and 2 bases, in that order; junction bases with no gene match: 15. The CDR3 DNA is TGTGCCAGCACCATAGGACAGGGTCGAATACTTAACACCGGGGAGCTGTTTTCT. As protein: CASTIGQGRILNTGELFS.

Ten or more counts support this clonotype. V usage is TRBV28 and J usage is TRBJ2-6; D call uncertain. Per the germline V gene, CDR1 is MDHEN and CDR2 is SYDVKM. Trimming took 7 bases from V and 0 from J, leaving 13 bases between them. This CDR3 is 16 amino acids long. CDR3 sequence reads: CASTPTASSGANVLTF. The CDR3 nucleotides read TGTGCCAGCACCCCGACGGCAAGCTCTGGGGCCAACGTCCTGACTTTC. Drawing the rest from reference TRBV28 and TRBJ2-6, the complete variable domain is DVKVTQSSRYLVKRTGEKVFLECVQDMDHENMFWYRQDPGLGLRLIYFSYDVKMKEKGDIPEGYSVSREKKERFSLILESASTNQTSMYLCASTPTASSGANVLTFGAGSRLTVL.

This clonotype was observed a handful of times. V usage is TRBV12-3 or TRBV12-4 and J usage is TRBJ1-5; TRBD1 matches at 7 bases. CDR3 length: 14 amino acids. V was pared by 7 bases and J by 4 bases, with 7 bases of the junction left unmatched. The CDR3 protein is CASTKGARNQPQHF. The DNA of the CDR3 is TGTGCCAGCACCAAGGGGGCAAGGAATCAGCCCCAGCATTTT.

This clonotype was seen ten or more times. This chain connects TRBV11-2 to TRBJ2-3, with D possibly being TRBD2 (6 bases). The germline CDR1 and CDR2 sequences are SGHAT and FQNNGV. The CDR3 totals 15 residues. The V gene lost 4 bases and the J gene lost 6 bases, with 17 bases spanning the gap. CDR3 nucleotides: TGTGCCAGCAGCTCCACTAGCTCGGAAGTCGATACGCAGTATTTT. Translated: CASSSTSSEVDTQYF.

This clonotype was observed many times. This chain connects TRBV28 to TRBJ2-7; no reliable D call. V was clipped by 4 bases and J by 6 bases, with 13 bases between them. This CDR3 is built from 13 residues. Germline loops: CDR1 MDHEN, CDR2 SYDVKM. The CDR3 spells CASSSPARSEQYF. Written as DNA, the CDR3 is TGTGCCAGCAGTTCCCCTGCCCGGAGCGAGCAGTACTTC.

This clonotype was recorded many times. The V and J genes are TRBV5-1 and TRBJ2-1; D call uncertain. The CDR3 covers 15 residues. The germline gives CDR1 SGHRS, CDR2 YFSETQ. Trimming took off 5 bases at V and 0 bases at J, with 12 bases between the two ends. The CDR3 DNA is TGCGCCAGCAGGAGTGACCCCAGCTCCTACAATGAGCAGTTCTTC. Protein sequence: CASRSDPSSYNEQFF.